Listed below are T cell receptor beta chains from one sample, sequenced in a study of radiation and T cells in renal cell carcinoma. Only in-frame clones appear in the TCRdb table, and some are missing; sequencing was by immunoSEQ multiplex PCR. The repertoire holds some 140,000 clones, with roughly 84% as singletons. Sample: blood, taken from a patient whose treatment included radiotherapy and nephrectomy. The receptors were gathered from a woman aged 45-60 years with renal cell carcinoma. The conserved cysteine and the conserved F or W are not part of the CDR3 here. The order of the fields is V gene, CDR3 protein.

>TRBV6-5
ASSLFSGSNEQF
>TRBV5-1
ASSEVRAENEKLF
>TRBV5-1
ASSSGAGTTYNEQF
>TRBV19
ASSMGRGPPDTQY
>TRBV11-2
ASSLDGTDNSPLH
>TRBV6-1
ASSEGGTAGNIQY
>TRBV19
ASSMSGTGGGNQPQH
>TRBV6-5
ASSHSDPSTGYEQY
>TRBV18
ASSSDRGMNTEAF
>TRBV2
ASSTGANEKLF
>TRBV2
ASSVTRQGRSGSGNQPQH
>TRBV7-8
ASSASGSSPSGNTIY
>TRBV7-2
ASSPSGANSYEQY
>TRBV2
ASILDSLHNSPLH
>TRBV9
ASSAHSGGAETQY
>TRBV4-3
ASSQGKGGWTEAF
>TRBV19
ASSLSPEGITEAF
>TRBV19
ASREGTGGFGNTIY
>TRBV28
ASRSTGRETQY
>TRBV28
ASSFGGGSTDTQY
>TRBV5-4
ASSSPGTGNIQY
>TRBV5-1
ASSSLRGLNTEAF
>TRBV9
ASSLAGISYNEQF
>TRBV4-3
ASSQDYGRIGSYSNQPQH
>TRBV2
ASSMSGGNQPQH
>TRBV10-3
ASRGTGIGYT
>TRBV6-5
ASKRDSNQPQH
>TRBV29-1
SVVGERAF
>TRBV9
ASSVSQRGSRADTQY
>TRBV14
ASDEGTYNEQF
>TRBV2
ASSDGQGNNYGYT
>TRBV7-2
ASSPQGARGYT
>TRBV7-2
ASSSPGTAGTEAF